The clone carrying this TCR beta chain occurred many times. Its antigen is undetermined. This entry comes from a study of identical twins. Study outcomes and limitations: In cord blood, abundant beta clonotypes had fewer insertions; memory showed no trend. The analysis was cross-sectional rather than longitudinal within donors.

Between the trimmed V and J ends, which lost 4 bases and 5 bases, there was a span of 17 bases. Germline lookup yields CDR1 SGHVS and CDR2 FQNEAQ. The CDR3 is 15 amino acids. TCRdb re-analysed the 5' RACE reads in MiXCR, keeping a single row per CDR3 protein. In the table there are around 140,000 distinct CDR3 sequences, 3% to 4% of which are singletons. Sequencing was carried out using memory T cells sorted from blood. The J gene is TRBJ2-5, the V gene TRBV7-8, with unresolved D. This clonotype was obtained from a man aged 18 to 35 in good health. The CDR3 is CASSSRTLILETQYF. Written as DNA, the CDR3 is TGTGCCAGCAGCTCGAGGACGCTGATTTTGGAGACCCAGTACTTC. The variable domain in full, with the rest retrieved from reference TRBV7-8 and TRBJ2-5, is GAGVSQSPRYKVAKRGQDVALRCDPISGHVSLFWYQQALGQGPEFLTYFQNEAQLDKSGLPSDRFFAERPEGSVSTLKIQRTQQEDSAVYLCASSSRTLILETQYFGPGTRLLVL.